Listed below are T cell receptor beta chains from one sample, sequenced in a study of beta chain features in type 1 diabetes. Clones were read by immunoSEQ multiplex PCR, and TCRdb kept only the in-frame ones, dropping some. This table holds 150,000 to 180,000 clones, 10% found once. Sequenced: central memory CD4+ T cells from blood. The receptors stem from a young man with type 1 diabetes. CDR3s leave out the opening cysteine and the closing phenylalanine or tryptophan. A D gene is named only where the DNA matches it firmly.

j_call d_call v_call cdr3_aa
TRBJ2-2 TRBD2 TRBV7-9 ASSLASGLGTGELF
TRBJ2-3 - TRBV5-1 ASSFLLLASTDTQY
TRBJ2-3 TRBD2 TRBV18 ASSLSGGQDLTQY
TRBJ2-7 TRBD1 TRBV5-4 ASSLTGGYEQY
TRBJ2-5 - TRBV27 ASSRLVEAQETQY
TRBJ2-7 TRBD1 TRBV5-1 ASSLRGTGAYEQY
TRBJ2-7 TRBD2 TRBV9 ASRDGTSGSSLYEQY
TRBJ2-4 - TRBV5-6 ASSFGGSKNIQY
TRBJ1-5 - TRBV9 ASSVGVGAHQPQH
TRBJ2-1 - TRBV6-4 ASSVTGGEQF
TRBJ1-5 - TRBV5-1 ASSIGDEDQPQH
TRBJ2-3 TRBD2 TRBV5-1 ASSLAGSSGSTDTQY
TRBJ2-1 TRBD2 TRBV7-2 ASSLQLADNEQF
TRBJ2-1 - TRBV7-2 ASSLQYNEQF
TRBJ1-2 TRBD1 TRBV28 ASSPPGQGSYGYT
TRBJ2-7 TRBD2 TRBV7-2 ASSLGRISGRREQY
TRBJ1-5 - TRBV18 ASSPSLLRGRNQPQH
TRBJ2-4 - TRBV28 ASSGEAKNIQY
TRBJ1-1 TRBD1 TRBV11-2 ASSSRPGQGARTEAF
TRBJ1-3 - TRBV2 ASSVHTGSGNTIY
TRBJ2-6 - TRBV19 ASNSGGANVLT
TRBJ2-1 - TRBV29-1 SVVRGGSYNEQF
TRBJ1-6 TRBD1 TRBV30 ACQPGQGGSPLH
TRBJ1-1 - TRBV28 ASRITQMNTEAF
TRBJ2-1 TRBD2 TRBV19 ASSIEHTGGYNEQF
TRBJ1-2 - TRBV4-3 ASSQAGNLAYGYT
TRBJ2-3 TRBD2 TRBV11-3 ASSSGLAGDYTDTQY
TRBJ2-7 - TRBV7-2 ASSLDFTSSYEQY
TRBJ2-1 TRBD1 TRBV18 ASSPPGQGISNEQF
TRBJ2-5 - TRBV19 ASSGQISETQY
TRBJ1-2 TRBD1 TRBV15 ATSRGQGDGYT
TRBJ2-7 TRBD2 TRBV2 ASSSTSGRVEQY
TRBJ2-7 TRBD1 TRBV28 ASSDRARSSYEQY
TRBJ1-2 - TRBV29-1 SVDSTNYGYT
TRBJ1-1 - TRBV5-4 ASSFSLTGEAF
TRBJ1-5 - TRBV7-2 ASSLTGRDQPQH
TRBJ1-2 - TRBV14 ASSQDLQGRYSYT
TRBJ2-1 TRBD2 TRBV6-4 ASSPTGLGSSYNEQF
TRBJ1-1 - TRBV5-4 ASSHGSSGGTEAF
TRBJ2-3 - TRBV30 AWSVSRGYTDTQY
TRBJ2-6 - TRBV7-3 ASGSGSGANVLT
TRBJ1-1 TRBD1 TRBV20-1 SATSPGQAV
TRBJ2-2 - TRBV5-1 ASRKAVEAGELF
TRBJ2-2 - TRBV2 ASSGSGPTGELF